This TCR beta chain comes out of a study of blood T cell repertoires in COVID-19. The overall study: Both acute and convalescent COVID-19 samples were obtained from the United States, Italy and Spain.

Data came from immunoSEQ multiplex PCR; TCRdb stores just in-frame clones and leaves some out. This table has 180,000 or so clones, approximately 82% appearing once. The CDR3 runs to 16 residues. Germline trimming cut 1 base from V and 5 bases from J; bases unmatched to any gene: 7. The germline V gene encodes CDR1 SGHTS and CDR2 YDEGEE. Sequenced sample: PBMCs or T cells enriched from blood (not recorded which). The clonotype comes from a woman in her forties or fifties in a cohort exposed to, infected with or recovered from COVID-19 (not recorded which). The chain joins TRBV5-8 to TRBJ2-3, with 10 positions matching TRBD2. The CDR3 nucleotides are TGTGCCAGCAGCTTGAATCTAGCGGGAGATCTAGATACGCAGTATTTT. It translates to CASSLNLAGDLDTQYF.